A single sample is the source of the 10 T cell receptor beta chains below, sequenced in a study of blood T cell repertoires in COVID-19. Here immunoSEQ multiplex PCR was the method, and the copy in TCRdb shows in-frame clones only, minus some. This sample has hundreds of thousands of clones, with 75% to 90% found just once. Sequenced input: peripheral blood. The source is a woman younger than 45 who had recovered from COVID-19.

The chain joins TRBV5-1 to TRBJ2-1, with D possibly TRBD1 on 5 matching bases. Looked up from germline, CDR1 is SGHRS and CDR2 is YFSETQ. CDR3 length: 14 amino acids. V lost 0 bases to trimming and J lost 2 bases, with 6 bases between them. The CDR3 bases are TGCGCCAGCAGCTTGGAGGGGACCTACAATGAGCAGTTCTTC. The encoded protein is CASSLEGTYNEQFF.

The chain recombines TRBV2 with TRBJ1-5; TRBD1 is a possible D gene (6 bases). Germline V gene data show CDR1 as SNHLY and CDR2 as FYNNEI. The CDR3 runs to 13 residues. V was clipped by 6 bases and J by 5 bases, with 11 bases between them. The CDR3 loop reads CASSKDSYQPQHF. As DNA, the CDR3 is TGTGCCAGCAGCAAGGACAGCTATCAGCCCCAGCATTTT. Full variable domain (remainder filled in from reference TRBV2 and TRBJ1-5): EPEVTQTPSHQVTQMGQEVILRCVPISNHLYFYWYRQILGQKVEFLVSFYNNEISEKSEIFDDQFSVERPDGSNFTLKIRSTKLEDSAMYFCASSKDSYQPQHFGDGTRLSIL.

This chain joins TRBV11-2 and TRBJ1-2; D not certain. This CDR3 region has 13 residues. V was cut by 0 bases and J by 6 bases, with 8 bases left in between. Germline CDR1 and CDR2: SGHAT and FQNNGV. As DNA, the CDR3 is TGTGCCAGCAGCTTAGATCTGGAGGATGGCTACACCTTC. Its translation: CASSLDLEDGYTF.

V is TRBV7-8 and J is TRBJ1-2; 7 nucleotides match TRBD1. Germline CDR1 SGHVS, CDR2 FQNEAQ. J gave up 3 bases and V 5 bases, and 3 bases lay outside the gene matches. There are 13 residues in the CDR3. In nucleotides, the CDR3 is TGTGCCAGCAGCGTGGGGACAGACTATGGCTACACCTTC. Residues: CASSVGTDYGYTF.

This clone has just a few counts. CDR3 in DNA: TGTGCCACCAGTGATTCTATTCCGACGAACACCGGGGAGCTGTTTTTT. Amino acid sequence: CATSDSIPTNTGELFF. This chain connects TRBV24-1 to TRBJ2-2; D ambiguous. In germline, CDR1 is KGHDR, CDR2 SFDVKD. There are 16 residues in the CDR3. V gave up 2 bases and J gave up 0 bases, with 9 bases separating them.

The rearrangement links TRBV19 to TRBJ1-3; the D is unclear. The germline CDR1 and CDR2 sequences are LNHDA and SQIVND (reference sequence). CDR3 length equals 16 residues. Between the trimmed V and J ends, which lost 3 bases and 0 bases, there was a span of 12 bases. The CDR3 nucleotides read TGTGCCAGTAGTATCGTCCCGCCGAGCTCTGGAAACACCATATATTTT. Protein product: CASSIVPPSSGNTIYF.

This clone was recorded once. V usage is TRBV19 and J usage is TRBJ1-2; D gene unclear. Per germline, CDR1 LNHDA and CDR2 SQIVND (reference sequence). V was cut by 7 bases and J by 2 bases, with 14 bases left in between. The length of the CDR3 is 14 residues. CDR3 DNA sequence: TGTGCCAGTACCAGAACTGCGGGGAACTATGGCTACACCTTC. Encoded protein: CASTRTAGNYGYTF.

This sequence joins TRBV3-1 (or the pseudogene TRBV3-2) and TRBJ2-7, with 9 positions matching TRBD1. CDR3 size: 14 residues. V dropped 3 bases and J dropped 2; count of bases not matched to a gene: 2. CDR1 LGHDT and CDR2 YNNKEL come from the germline V gene (reference sequence). The CDR3 DNA reads as TGTGCCAGCAGCCAGGGGACAGGGCCCTACGAGCAGTACTTC. The encoded protein is CASSQGTGPYEQYF.

This chain links TRBV5-4 with TRBJ2-3, with TRBD1 as a possible D gene (5 bases). The germline V gene has CDR1 SGHNT and CDR2 YYREEE (reference sequence). The CDR3 runs to 12 residues. V was cut by 2 bases and J by 5 bases, with 6 bases left in between. Here the CDR3 DNA reads TGTGCCAGCAGCTTCAGGGTAGATACGCAGTATTTT. Amino acids: CASSFRVDTQYF.

The V gene is TRBV11-2, the J gene TRBJ1-2; 9 nucleotides match TRBD1. This CDR3 comprises 15 residues. Germline V gene lookup returns CDR1 SGHAT and CDR2 FQNNGV. Trimming took 0 bases from V and 8 from J; bases not matched to a gene: 7. CDR3 sequence (DNA): TGTGCCAGCAGCTTAGACGACGGACAGGGGAGAGGCTACACCTTC. This translates into CASSLDDGQGRGYTF.